The subject of this entry is one T cell receptor (beta chain). Its antigen is unidentified. The data stem from a study of OX40 agonist ivuxolimab in advanced cancers. The CDR3 length is 13 residues. CDR1 is SGDLS and CDR2 is YYNGEE in the germline V gene. V was clipped by 2 bases and J by 2 bases, with 7 bases between them. Overall study findings and caveats: Clonal expansion was seen in CD4+ and CD8+ blood T cells by week 6 at 0.1 to 3.0 mg/kg.

Libraries were prepared by immunoSEQ multiplex PCR; TCRdb keeps only in-frame clonotypes and omits some of them. Of under 90,000 clones in the sample, around 83% were seen once. The source was CD4+ or CD8+ T cells sorted from blood, collected in a trial of the OX40 agonist ivuxolimab. The chain has TRBV9 and TRBJ2-5; D is unresolved. The clonotype was recovered from an adult with an advanced solid tumor such as melanoma, head and neck, liver or kidney cancer. The CDR3 loop is CASSVGEQETQYF. The CDR3 nucleotides read TGTGCCAGCAGCGTGGGTGAGCAAGAGACCCAGTACTTC.